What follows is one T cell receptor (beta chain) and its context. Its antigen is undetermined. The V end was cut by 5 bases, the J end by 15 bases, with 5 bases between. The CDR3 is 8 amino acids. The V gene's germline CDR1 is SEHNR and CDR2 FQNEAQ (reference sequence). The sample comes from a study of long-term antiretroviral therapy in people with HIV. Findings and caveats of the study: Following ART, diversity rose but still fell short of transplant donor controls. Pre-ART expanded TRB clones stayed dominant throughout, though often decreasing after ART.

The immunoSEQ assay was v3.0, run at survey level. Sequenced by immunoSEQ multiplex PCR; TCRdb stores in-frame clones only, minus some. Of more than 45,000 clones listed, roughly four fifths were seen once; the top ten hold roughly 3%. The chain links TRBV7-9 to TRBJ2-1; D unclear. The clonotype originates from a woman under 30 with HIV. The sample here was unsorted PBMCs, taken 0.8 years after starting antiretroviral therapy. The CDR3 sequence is CASSLTFF. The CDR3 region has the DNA TGTGCCAGCAGCCTAACGTTCTTC.